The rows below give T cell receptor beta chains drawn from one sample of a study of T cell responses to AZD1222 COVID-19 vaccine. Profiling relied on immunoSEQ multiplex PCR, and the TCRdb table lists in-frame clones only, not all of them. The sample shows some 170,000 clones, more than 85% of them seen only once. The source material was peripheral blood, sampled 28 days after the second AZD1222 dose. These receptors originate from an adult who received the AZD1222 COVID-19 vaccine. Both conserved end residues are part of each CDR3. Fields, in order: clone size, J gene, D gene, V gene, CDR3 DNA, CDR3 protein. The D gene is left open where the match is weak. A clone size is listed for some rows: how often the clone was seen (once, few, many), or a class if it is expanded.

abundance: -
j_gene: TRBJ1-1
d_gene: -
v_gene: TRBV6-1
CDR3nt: TGTGCCAGCAGTGAAGTCGGGACATCGTACACTGAAGCTTTCTTT
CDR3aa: CASSEVGTSYTEAFF

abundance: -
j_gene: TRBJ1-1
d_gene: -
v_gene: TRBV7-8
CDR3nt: TGTGCCAGCAGCCGGACAGCGAACACTGAAGCTTTCTTT
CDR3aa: CASSRTANTEAFF

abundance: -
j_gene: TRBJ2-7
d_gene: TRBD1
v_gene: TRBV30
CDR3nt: TGTGCCTGTTACCGGGACAGCTACGAGCAGTACTTC
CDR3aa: CACYRDSYEQYF

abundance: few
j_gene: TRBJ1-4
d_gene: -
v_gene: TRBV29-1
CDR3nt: TGCAGCGTTGCAGGTAGAGCTGGTGAAAAACTGTTTTTT
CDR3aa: CSVAGRAGEKLFF

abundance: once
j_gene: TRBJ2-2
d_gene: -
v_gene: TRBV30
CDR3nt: TGTGCCTGGAAACCCTGGGGCGGGGAGCTGTTTTTT
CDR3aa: CAWKPWGGELFF

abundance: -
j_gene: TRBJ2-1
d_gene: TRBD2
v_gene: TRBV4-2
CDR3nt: TGTGCCAGCAGCCAAGTGCTAGCGGGAGGGCCGCGCTCCTACAATGAGCAGTTCTTC
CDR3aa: CASSQVLAGGPRSYNEQFF

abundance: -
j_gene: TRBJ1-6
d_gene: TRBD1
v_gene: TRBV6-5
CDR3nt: TGTGCCAGCAGCACGGACAGGGGTTACAATTCACCCCTCCACTTT
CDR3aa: CASSTDRGYNSPLHF

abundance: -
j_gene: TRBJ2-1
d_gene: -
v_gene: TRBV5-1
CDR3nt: TGCGCCAGCAGCTTGGGACTTCAAAATGGGCGGTTCTTC
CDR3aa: CASSLGLQNGRFF

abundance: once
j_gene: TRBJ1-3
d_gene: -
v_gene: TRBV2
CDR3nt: TGTGCCAGCAGTCTTTACTCTGGAAACACCATATATTTT
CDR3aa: CASSLYSGNTIYF

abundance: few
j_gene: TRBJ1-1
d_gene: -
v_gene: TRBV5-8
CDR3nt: TGTGCCTGCCCCCAGGGCCTCATGAACACTGAAGCTTTCTTT
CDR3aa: CACPQGLMNTEAFF

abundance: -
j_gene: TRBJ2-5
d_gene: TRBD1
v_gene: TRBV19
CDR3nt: TGTGCCAGTAGCCATAGTGGGACAGGGGATCAAGAGACCCAGTACTTC
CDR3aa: CASSHSGTGDQETQYF

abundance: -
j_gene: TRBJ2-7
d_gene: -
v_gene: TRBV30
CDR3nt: TGTGCCTGGAGGCGCTCAGGTAGGTTAGGGGCCTACGAGCAGTACTTC
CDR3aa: CAWRRSGRLGAYEQYF

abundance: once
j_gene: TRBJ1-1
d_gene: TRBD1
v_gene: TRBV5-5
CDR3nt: TGTGCCAGCAGGTGGACCGGGACAGGGGACACTGAAGCTTTCTTT
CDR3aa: CASRWTGTGDTEAFF

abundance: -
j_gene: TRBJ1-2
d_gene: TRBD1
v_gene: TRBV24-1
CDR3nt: TGTGCCACGGGACAGGGTGTAAGCTACACCTTC
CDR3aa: CATGQGVSYTF

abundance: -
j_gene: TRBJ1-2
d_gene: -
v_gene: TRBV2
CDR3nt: TGTGCCAGCAGAACAGGGATGAGGAGCCTTGGCTACACCTTC
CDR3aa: CASRTGMRSLGYTF

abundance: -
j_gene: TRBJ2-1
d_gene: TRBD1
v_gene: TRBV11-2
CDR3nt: TGTGCCAGCAGCTTAAATAGGGGGCCTTACAATGAGCAGTTCTTC
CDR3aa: CASSLNRGPYNEQFF

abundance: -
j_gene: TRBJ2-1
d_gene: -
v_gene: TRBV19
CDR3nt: TGTGCCAGCTCAGTTTCCAGGGGGGGCAATGAGCAGTTCTTC
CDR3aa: CASSVSRGGNEQFF

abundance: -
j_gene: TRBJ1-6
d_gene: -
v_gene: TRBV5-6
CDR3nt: TGTGCCACCCAGCTTGAACCCGGGAATTCACCCCTCCACTTT
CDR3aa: CATQLEPGNSPLHF